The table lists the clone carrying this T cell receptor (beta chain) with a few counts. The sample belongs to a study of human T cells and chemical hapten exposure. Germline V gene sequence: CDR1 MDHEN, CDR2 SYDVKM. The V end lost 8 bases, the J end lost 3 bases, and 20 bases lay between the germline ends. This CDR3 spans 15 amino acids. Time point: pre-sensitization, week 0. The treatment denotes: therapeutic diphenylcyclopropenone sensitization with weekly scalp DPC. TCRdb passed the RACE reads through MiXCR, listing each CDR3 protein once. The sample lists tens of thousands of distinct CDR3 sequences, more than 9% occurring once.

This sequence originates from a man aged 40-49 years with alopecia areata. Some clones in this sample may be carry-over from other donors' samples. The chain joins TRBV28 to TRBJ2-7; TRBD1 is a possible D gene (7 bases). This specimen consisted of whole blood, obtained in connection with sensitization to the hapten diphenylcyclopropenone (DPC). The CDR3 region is CASVRQGGLNYEQYF. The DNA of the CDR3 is TGTGCCAGCGTACGACAGGGAGGCTTGAACTACGAGCAGTACTTC.